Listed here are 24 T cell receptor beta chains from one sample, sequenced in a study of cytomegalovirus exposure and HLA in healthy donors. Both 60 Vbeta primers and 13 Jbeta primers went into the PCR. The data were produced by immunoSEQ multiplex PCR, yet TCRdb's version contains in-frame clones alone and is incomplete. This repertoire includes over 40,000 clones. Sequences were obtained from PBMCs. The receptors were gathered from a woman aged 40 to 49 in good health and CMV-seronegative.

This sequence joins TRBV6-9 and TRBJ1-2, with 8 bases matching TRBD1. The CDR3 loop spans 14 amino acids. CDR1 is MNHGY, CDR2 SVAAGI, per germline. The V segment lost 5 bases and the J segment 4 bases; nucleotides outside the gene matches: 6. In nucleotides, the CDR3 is TGTGCCAGCAGTAAACTCAGGGGGCTCTATGGCTACACCTTC. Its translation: CASSKLRGLYGYTF.

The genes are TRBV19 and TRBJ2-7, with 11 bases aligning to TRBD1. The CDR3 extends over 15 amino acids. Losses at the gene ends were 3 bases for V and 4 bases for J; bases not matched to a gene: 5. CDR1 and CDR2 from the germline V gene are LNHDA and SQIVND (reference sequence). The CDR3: CASSIVGQGAYEQYF. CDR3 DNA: TGTGCCAGTAGTATCGTTGGACAGGGGGCTTACGAGCAGTACTTC.

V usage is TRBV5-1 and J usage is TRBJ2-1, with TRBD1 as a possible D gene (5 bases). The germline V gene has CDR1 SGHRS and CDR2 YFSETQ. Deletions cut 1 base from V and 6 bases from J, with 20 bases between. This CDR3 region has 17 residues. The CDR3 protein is CASSLRSDSPTPNEQFF. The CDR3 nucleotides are TGCGCCAGCAGCTTGCGGAGTGACAGTCCCACCCCCAATGAGCAGTTCTTC.

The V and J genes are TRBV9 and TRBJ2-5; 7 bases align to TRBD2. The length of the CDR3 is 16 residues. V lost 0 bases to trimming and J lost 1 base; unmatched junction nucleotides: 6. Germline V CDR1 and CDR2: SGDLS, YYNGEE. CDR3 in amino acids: CASSVGHLAVQETQYF. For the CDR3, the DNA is TGTGCCAGCAGCGTAGGACACCTAGCGGTCCAAGAGACCCAGTACTTC.

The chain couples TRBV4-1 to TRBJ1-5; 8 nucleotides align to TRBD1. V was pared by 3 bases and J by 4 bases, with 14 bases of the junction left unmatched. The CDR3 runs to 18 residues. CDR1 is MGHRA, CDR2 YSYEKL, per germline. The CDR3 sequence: CASSQANFPGQVNQPQHF. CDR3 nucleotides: TGCGCCAGCAGCCAGGCTAACTTCCCGGGACAGGTAAATCAGCCCCAGCATTTT.

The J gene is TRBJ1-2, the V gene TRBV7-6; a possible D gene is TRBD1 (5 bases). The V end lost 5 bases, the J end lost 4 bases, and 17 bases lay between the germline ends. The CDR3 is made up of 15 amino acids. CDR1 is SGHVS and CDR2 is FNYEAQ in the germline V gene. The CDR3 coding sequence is TGTGCCAGCAGCCCTACCGGAGGGGCGGGCTATGGCTACACCTTC. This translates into CASSPTGGAGYGYTF.

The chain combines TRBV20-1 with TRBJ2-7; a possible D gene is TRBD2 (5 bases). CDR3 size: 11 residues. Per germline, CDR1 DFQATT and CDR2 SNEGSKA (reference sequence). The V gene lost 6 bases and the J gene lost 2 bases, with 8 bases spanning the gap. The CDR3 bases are TGCAGTGCCGCGGGCGCCTACGAGCAGTACTTC. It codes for CSAAGAYEQYF.

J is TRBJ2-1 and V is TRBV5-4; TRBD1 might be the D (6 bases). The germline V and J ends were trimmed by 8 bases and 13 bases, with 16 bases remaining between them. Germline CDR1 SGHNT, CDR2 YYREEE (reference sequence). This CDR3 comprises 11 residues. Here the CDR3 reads CARSLRQVQFF. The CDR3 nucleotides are TGTGCCAGAAGCCTGCGACAGGTACAGTTCTTC. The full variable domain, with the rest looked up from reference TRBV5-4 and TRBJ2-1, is ETGVTQSPTHLIKTRGQQVTLRCSSQSGHNTVSWYQQALGQGPQFIFQYYREEENGRGNFPPRFSGLQFPNYSSELNVNALELDDSALYLCARSLRQVQFFGPGTRLTVL.

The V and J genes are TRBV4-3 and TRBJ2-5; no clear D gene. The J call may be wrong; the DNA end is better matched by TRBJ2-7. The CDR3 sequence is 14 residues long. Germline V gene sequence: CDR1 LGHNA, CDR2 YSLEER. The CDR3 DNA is TGCGCCAGCAGCCAAGCTTTATCCTTTTCCGAGCAGTACTTC. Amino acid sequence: CASSQALSFSEQYF.

Written as DNA, the CDR3 is TGTGCCAGTAGGCCGACAGGGCAAGAGACCCAGTACTTC. This translates into CASRPTGQETQYF. This chain links TRBV19 with TRBJ2-5; TRBD1 aligns across 7 bases. CDR1 and CDR2 (germline): LNHDA, SQIVND (reference sequence). The V and J ends lost 6 bases and 2 bases, in that order; junction bases with no gene match: 3. The CDR3 has 13 residues.

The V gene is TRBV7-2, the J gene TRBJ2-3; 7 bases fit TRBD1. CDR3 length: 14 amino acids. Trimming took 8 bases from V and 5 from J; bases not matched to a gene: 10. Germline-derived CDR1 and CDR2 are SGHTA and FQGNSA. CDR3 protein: CASHRGMQVDTQYF. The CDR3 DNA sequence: TGTGCCAGCCACAGGGGTATGCAAGTAGATACGCAGTATTTT.

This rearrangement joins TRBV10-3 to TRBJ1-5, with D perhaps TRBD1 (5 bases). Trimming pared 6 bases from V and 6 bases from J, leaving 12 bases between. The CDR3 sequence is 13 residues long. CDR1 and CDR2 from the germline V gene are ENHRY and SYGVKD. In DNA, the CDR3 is TGTGCCATCAGGGATAAGCAGGGTCAGCCCCAGCATTTT. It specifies CAIRDKQGQPQHF.

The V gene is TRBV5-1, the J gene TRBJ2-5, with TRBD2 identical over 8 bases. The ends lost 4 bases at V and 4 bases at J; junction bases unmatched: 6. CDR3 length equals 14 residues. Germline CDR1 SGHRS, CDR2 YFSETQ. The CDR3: CASSPGRAAETQYF. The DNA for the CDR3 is TGCGCCAGCAGCCCCGGGAGGGCTGCAGAGACCCAGTACTTC.

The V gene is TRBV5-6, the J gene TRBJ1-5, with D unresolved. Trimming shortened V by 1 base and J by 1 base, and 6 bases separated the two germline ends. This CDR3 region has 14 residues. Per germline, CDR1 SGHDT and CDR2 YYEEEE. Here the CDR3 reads CASSLYMSNQPQHF. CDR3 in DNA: TGTGCCAGCAGCTTGTACATGAGCAATCAGCCCCAGCATTTT.

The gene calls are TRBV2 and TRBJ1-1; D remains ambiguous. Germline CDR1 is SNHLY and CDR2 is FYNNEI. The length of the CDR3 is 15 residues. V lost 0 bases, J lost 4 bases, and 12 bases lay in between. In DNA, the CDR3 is TGTGCCAGCAGTGAAGCTGGAGGGTATCGCACTGAAGCTTTCTTT. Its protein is CASSEAGGYRTEAFF.

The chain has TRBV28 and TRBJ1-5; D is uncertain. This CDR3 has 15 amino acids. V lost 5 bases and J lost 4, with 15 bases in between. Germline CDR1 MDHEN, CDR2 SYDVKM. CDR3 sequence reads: CASSDLGRTNQPQHF. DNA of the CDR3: TGTGCCAGCAGTGACCTAGGACGGACTAATCAGCCCCAGCATTTT.

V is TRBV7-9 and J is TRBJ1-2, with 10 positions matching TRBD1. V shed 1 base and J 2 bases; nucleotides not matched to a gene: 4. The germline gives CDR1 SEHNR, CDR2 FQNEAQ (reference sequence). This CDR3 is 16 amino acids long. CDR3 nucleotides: TGTGCCAGCAGCTTAGGATGGACAGGGGGGAACTATGGCTACACCTTC. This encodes CASSLGWTGGNYGYTF.

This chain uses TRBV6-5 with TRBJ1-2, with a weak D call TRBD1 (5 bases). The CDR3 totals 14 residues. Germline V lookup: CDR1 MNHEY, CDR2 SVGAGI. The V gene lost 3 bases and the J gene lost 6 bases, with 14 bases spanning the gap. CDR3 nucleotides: TGTGCCAGCAGTTATTCCACAGGAGAGAATGGCTACACCTTC. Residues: CASSYSTGENGYTF.

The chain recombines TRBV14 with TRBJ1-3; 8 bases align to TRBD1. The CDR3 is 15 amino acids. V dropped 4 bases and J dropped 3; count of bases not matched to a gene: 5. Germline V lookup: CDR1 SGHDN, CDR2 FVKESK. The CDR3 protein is CASSRDRGYGNTIYF. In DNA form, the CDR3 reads TGTGCCAGCAGCCGAGACAGGGGTTATGGAAACACCATATATTTT.

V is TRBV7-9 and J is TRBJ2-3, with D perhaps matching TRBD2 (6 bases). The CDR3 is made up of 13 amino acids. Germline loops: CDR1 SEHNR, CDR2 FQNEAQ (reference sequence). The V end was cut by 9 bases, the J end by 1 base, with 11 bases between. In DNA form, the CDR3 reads TGTGCCAGTCCGGGACTTCGCACAGATACGCAGTATTTT. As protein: CASPGLRTDTQYF.

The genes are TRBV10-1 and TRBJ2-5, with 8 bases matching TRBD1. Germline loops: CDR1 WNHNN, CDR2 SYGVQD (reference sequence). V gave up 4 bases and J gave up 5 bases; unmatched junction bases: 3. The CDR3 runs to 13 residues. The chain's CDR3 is CASSAGGRETQYF. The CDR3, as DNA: TGCGCCAGCAGTGCAGGGGGCAGGGAGACCCAGTACTTC.

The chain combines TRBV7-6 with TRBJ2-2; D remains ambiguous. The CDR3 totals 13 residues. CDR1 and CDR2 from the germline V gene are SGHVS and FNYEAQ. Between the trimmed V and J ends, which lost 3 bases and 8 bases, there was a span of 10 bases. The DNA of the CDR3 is TGTGCCAGCAGCTTGGAGAGTTCGGGGGAGCTGTTTTTT. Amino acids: CASSLESSGELFF. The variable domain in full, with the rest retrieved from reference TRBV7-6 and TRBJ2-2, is GAGVSQSPRYKVTKRGQDVALRCDPISGHVSLYWYRQALGQGPEFLTYFNYEAQQDKSGLPNDRFSAERPEGSISTLTIQRTEQRDSAMYRCASSLESSGELFFGEGSRLTVL.

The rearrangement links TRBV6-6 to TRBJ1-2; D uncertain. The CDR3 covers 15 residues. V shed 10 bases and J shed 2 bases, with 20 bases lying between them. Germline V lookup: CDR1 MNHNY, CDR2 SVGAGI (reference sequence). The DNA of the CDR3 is TGTGCCATCACCTCTTCGGGGAACTTAAACTATGGCTACACCTTC. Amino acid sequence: CAITSSGNLNYGYTF.

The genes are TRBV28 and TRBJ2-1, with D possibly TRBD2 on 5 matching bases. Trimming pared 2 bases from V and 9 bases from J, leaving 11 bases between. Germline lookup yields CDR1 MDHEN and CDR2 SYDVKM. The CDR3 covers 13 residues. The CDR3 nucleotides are TGTGCCAGCAGTTTACAGCGGCCTAGTGAGCAGTTCTTC. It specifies CASSLQRPSEQFF.